This TCR beta chain was captured in a study of blood T cell repertoires in COVID-19. The overall study: Samples taken during acute and convalescent COVID-19 were collected in the United States, Italy and Spain. T cells, B-cell-depleted T cells, or PBMCs provided the cDNA or gDNA that served as material.

Germline V CDR1 and CDR2: SQVTM, ANQGSEA. The germline V and J ends were trimmed by 5 bases and 7 bases, with 9 bases remaining between them. The CDR3 is 11 amino acids. Source study methods: Reference gene primer amplification in the assay estimated nucleated cell counts. The assay was immunoSEQ multiplex PCR, and TCRdb's table has in-frame clones only and misses some. The V and J calls and the clone size are those of that table, but D and trimming were determined from the DNA. The table shows roughly 120,000 clones, with about 90% occurring only once. This clone appeared once. The origin of this receptor is a woman between 45 and 60 years old with active or convalescent COVID-19. This chain connects TRBV29-1 to TRBJ2-4; weak D call: TRBD1 (5 bases). Sequenced input: peripheral blood. CDR3 region: CSVRQGNIQYF. CDR3 DNA sequence: TGCAGCGTTCGTCAGGGTAACATTCAGTACTTC.